A single TCR beta chain is shown here with its context. The antigen it recognizes is unknown. No quality values exist for individual bases; no much larger clone is one base distant. This entry is derived from a study of blood T cell repertoires in COVID-19 (dated by TCRdb to 2018 to 2021). About the full investigation: Samples covering the acute and convalescent phases of COVID-19 were provided by collaborators in the United States, Italy and Spain. The material from the prospective study consisted of cDNA or gDNA derived from T cells, B-cell-depleted T cells, or PBMCs. The dataset comprised deeply sampled blood TCRbeta repertoires from subjects exposed to, actively infected with, or recovered from COVID-19. The repertoires were made available in a free public database intended to serve as a resource for research on the immune response to SARS-CoV-2. Samples were obtained from the ongoing ImmuneRACE study (first 160 participants) and from 1,200 or so subjects provided by 6 global collaborators. A de-identified subject ID, COVID-19 status, age in years and sex were almost always included in the sample metadata. Where available, HLA class I and class II types were obtained from metadata supplied by the sample provider rather than from assay-based typing.

The immunoSEQ Assay, a bias-controlled multiplex PCR, was used to amplify TCRbeta CDR3 regions from genomic DNA. The authors processed their data as follows. The number of nucleated cells in each sample was estimated by amplification of reference gene primers within the assay. To quantify the absolute abundance of each unique TCRbeta CDR3 rearrangement, sequence reads were collapsed and filtered. For each sample, productive Simpson clonality was calculated by taking the square root of Simpson's diversity index across productive rearrangements. In its TCRdb copy, this immuneACCESS table keeps in-frame sequences only and misses some clones. Where compared with another copy, unresolved V genes explain less than half of these, and the others have no known cause. From that table come the V and J calls and clone size; the DNA was used to work out D and trimming. The sample table lists more than 250,000 clones, around 84% of them with a count of one. 10% of the sample is in the top ten clones.

The study at large found these results: How much clinical and demographic metadata was included differed by source and by participant, and the metadata was provided uncurated.

CDR1 LGHDT and CDR2 YNNKEL were looked up in the germline V gene (reference sequence). From the cysteine through the phenylalanine, the CDR3 covers 13 amino acids. Of all the DNA, just the CDR3 is kept, 39 bases in frame from base 1. V drops 7 bases and J drops 3 bases, leaving 12 bases in between. Enrolling through a virtual design, the prospective study's participants ranged in age from roughly 18 to 89 years and lived across about two dozen United States geographic areas. Cohort assignment in the prospective study relied on participant-reported clinical history from a screening survey and a study questionnaire. For ImmuneRACE Cohort 3, a participant was defined as recovered based on two consecutive negative NP/OP PCR tests, clearance by a healthcare professional, or resolution of symptoms. In the prospective study, mobile phlebotomists collected whole blood, serum and a nasopharyngeal or oropharyngeal swab from each participant. Prospective study participants could optionally give additional blood draws and questionnaires over an approximately two-month period. Blood samples from the prospective study were shipped frozen or at room temperature prior to DNA extraction.

This sequence was found in a woman between 18 and 29 years old who had recovered from COVID-19. Rearrangement joined TRBV3-1 (or the pseudogene TRBV3-2) to TRBJ2-5; TRBD1 might be the D gene, on 6 matching bases. The sequencing input was PBMCs or T cells enriched from blood (not recorded which). In nucleotide form, the sequence is TGTGCCAGCATCCTGACAGGCGAAGAGACCCAGTACTTC. Its coded protein is CASILTGEETQYF.